The source of this T cell receptor (beta chain) is a study of blood T cell repertoires in COVID-19. Study information: The study drew acute and convalescent COVID-19 samples from the United States, Italy and Spain. T cells, B-cell-depleted T cells, or PBMCs provided the cDNA or gDNA that served as material.

CDR3 length equals 13 residues. V lost 6 bases to trimming and J lost 1 base, with 9 bases between them. Germline CDR1 SGHTA, CDR2 FQGNSA. As handled by the study authors: The authors estimated nucleated cell counts from reference gene primer amplification. Only in-frame clones appear in the TCRdb table, and some are missing; sequencing was by immunoSEQ multiplex PCR. V and J calls and clone size are those listed in that table; D and trimming were worked out from the DNA. The sample includes 100,000 to 110,000 clones, under 90% of them seen just once. The source is a human donor in a cohort sampled during active COVID-19. Sample: peripheral blood. The V call is TRBV7-2, the J call TRBJ2-5; a possible D gene is TRBD1 (5 bases). As DNA, the CDR3 is TGTGCCAGCAGACCAGGGATCCAAGAGACCCAGTACTTC. It encodes CASRPGIQETQYF.